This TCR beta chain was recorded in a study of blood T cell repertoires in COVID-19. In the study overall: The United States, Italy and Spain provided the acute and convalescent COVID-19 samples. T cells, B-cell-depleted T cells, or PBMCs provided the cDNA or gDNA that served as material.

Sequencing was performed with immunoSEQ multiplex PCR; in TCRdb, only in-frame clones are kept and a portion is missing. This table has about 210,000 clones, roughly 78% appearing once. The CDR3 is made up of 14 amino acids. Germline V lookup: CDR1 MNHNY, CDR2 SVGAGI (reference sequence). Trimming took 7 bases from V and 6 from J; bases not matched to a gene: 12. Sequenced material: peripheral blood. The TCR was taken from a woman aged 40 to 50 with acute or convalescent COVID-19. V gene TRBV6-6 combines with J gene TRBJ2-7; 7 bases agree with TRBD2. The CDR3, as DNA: TGTGCCAGCACCTCGTGGGGGGGGGAGGGCGAGCAGTACTTC. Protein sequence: CASTSWGGEGEQYF.